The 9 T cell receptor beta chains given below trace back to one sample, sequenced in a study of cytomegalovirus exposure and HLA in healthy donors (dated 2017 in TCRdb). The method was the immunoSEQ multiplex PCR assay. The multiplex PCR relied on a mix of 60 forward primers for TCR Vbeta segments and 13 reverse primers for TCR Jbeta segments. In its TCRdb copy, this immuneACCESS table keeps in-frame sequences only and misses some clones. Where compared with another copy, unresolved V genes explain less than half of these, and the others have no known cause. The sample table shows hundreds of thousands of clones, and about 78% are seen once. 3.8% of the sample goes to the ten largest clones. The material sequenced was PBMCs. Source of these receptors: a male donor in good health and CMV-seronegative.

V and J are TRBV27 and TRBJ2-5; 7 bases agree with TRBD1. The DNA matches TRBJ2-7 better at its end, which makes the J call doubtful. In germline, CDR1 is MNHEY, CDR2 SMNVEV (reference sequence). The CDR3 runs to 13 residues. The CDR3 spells CARKRDSNNEQYF. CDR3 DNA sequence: TGTGCCAGAAAACGGGACAGCAATAACGAGCAGTACTTC.

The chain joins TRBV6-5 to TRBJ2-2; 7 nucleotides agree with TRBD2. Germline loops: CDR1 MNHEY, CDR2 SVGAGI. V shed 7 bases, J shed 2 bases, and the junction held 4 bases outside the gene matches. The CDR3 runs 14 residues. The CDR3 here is CASTWEGNTGELFF. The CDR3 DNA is TGTGCCAGCACGTGGGAGGGAAACACCGGGGAGCTGTTTTTT.

The CDR3 spells CASSVVPLASGQETQYF. Written as DNA, the CDR3 is TGTGCCAGCAGCGTAGTTCCCCTGGCTAGCGGTCAAGAGACCCAGTACTTC. The chain recombines TRBV9 with TRBJ2-5; the match to TRBD2 covers 7 bases. This CDR3 is 17 amino acids long. J was trimmed by 2 bases and V by 0 bases; bases with no gene match: 10. From germline, CDR1 is SGDLS and CDR2 YYNGEE.

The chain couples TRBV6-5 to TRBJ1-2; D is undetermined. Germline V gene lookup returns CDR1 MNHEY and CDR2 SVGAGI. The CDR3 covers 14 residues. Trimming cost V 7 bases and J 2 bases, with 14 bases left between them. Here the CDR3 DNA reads TGTGCCAGCATACCGGGGTTTAGCAACTATGGCTACACCTTC. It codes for CASIPGFSNYGYTF.

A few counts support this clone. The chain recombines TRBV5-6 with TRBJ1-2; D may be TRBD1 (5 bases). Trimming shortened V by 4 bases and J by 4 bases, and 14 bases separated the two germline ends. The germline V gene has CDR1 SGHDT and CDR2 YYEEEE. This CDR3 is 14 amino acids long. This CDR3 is CASSDWTNIYGYTF. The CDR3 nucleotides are TGTGCCAGCAGCGATTGGACAAACATCTATGGCTACACCTTC.

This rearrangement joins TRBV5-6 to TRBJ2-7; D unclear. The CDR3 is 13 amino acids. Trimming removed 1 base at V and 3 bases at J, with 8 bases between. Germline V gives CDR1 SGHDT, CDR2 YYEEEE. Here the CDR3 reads CASSLLVSYEQYF. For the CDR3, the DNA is TGTGCCAGCAGCTTGTTGGTCAGCTACGAGCAGTACTTC.

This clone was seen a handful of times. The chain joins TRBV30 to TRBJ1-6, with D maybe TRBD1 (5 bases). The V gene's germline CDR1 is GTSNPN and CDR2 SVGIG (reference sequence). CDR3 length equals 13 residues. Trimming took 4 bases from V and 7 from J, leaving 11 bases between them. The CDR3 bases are TGTGCCTGGACTTGGGGGGTGAATTCACCCCTCCACTTT. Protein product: CAWTWGVNSPLHF.

Here the CDR3 reads CASSFPASEQYF. DNA for the CDR3: TGTGCCAGCAGTTTCCCCGCGTCCGAGCAGTACTTC. The chain has TRBV27 and TRBJ2-7, with D hard to call. The germline V gene has CDR1 MNHEY and CDR2 SMNVEV (reference sequence). The CDR3 has 12 residues. Trimming cost V 3 bases and J 6 bases, with 9 bases left between them.

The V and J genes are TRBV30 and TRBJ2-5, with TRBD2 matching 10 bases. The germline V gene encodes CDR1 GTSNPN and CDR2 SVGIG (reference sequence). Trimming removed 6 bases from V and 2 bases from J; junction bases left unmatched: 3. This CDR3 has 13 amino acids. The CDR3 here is CACGTSVQETQYF. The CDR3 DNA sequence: TGTGCCTGCGGGACTAGCGTGCAAGAGACCCAGTACTTC.